One and the same sample provided the 8 T cell receptor beta chains below, sequenced in a study of shared clonotypes between healthy human individuals. Selected positively for CCR7 and CD45RO-negative, naive CD8 cells excluded terminally differentiated effector memory CD45RA+ cells. Sequenced by immunoSEQ multiplex PCR; TCRdb stores in-frame clones only, minus some. The sample includes about 2.1 million clones, roughly 95% of them seen just once. The sequenced sample was naive CD8+ T cells from PBMCs. The receptors here all came from a man aged 18 to 29 in good health. Some clones in this sample may be carry-over from other donors' samples.

This chain joins TRBV15 and TRBJ1-4; 10 positions match TRBD1. Unmatched junction bases numbered 5, after V lost 4 bases and J lost 6 bases. Germline V gene lookup returns CDR1 LNHNV and CDR2 YYDKDF (reference sequence). This CDR3 has 15 amino acids. CDR3 residues: CATSTDRGPYEKLFF. In nucleotides, the CDR3 is TGTGCCACCAGCACTGACAGGGGGCCCTATGAAAAACTGTTTTTT.

This clone was detected only once. The CDR3 is CASSIEERDRPNYGYTF. As DNA, the CDR3 is TGTGCCAGCAGCATAGAAGAAAGGGACAGACCTAACTATGGCTACACCTTC. The V and J genes are TRBV5-4 and TRBJ1-2; 7 bases are shared with TRBD1. Germline CDR1 and CDR2: SGHNT and YYREEE (reference sequence). The CDR3 consists of 17 residues. With 4 bases clipped from V and 0 bases from J, the junction kept 12 bases outside the gene matches.

The chain employs TRBV7-2 and TRBJ2-1; 7 bases are shared with TRBD2. J lost 8 bases, V lost 5 bases, and 6 bases had no gene match. The germline gives CDR1 SGHTA, CDR2 FQGNSA. The CDR3 loop spans 13 amino acids. DNA of the CDR3: TGTGCCAGCAGCCCTAGACTAGCCCATGAGCAGTTCTTC. Translated: CASSPRLAHEQFF.

This clone showed up just a few times. The chain uses TRBV28 and TRBJ1-5; no clear D. Germline CDR1 and CDR2: MDHEN and SYDVKM. The V and J ends lost 5 bases and 2 bases respectively, with 13 bases between them. There are 15 residues in the CDR3. The CDR3 loop is CASSARIGRNQPQHF. CDR3 coding DNA: TGTGCCAGCAGTGCCAGGATTGGACGCAATCAGCCCCAGCATTTT.

The chain combines TRBV9 with TRBJ1-2, with D perhaps matching TRBD1 (5 bases). The CDR3 length is 19 residues. Trimming removed 0 bases at V and 3 bases at J, with 24 bases between. Germline CDR1 is SGDLS and CDR2 is YYNGEE. CDR3 DNA sequence: TGTGCCAGCAGCGTAGCTACGGGGGGGTACGGACCAGGTGACTATGGCTACACCTTC. Translation gives CASSVATGGYGPGDYGYTF.

The CDR3 coding sequence is TGTGCCAGCAGCTTGGCACTCACCCAGCGGGAGGACCAAGAGACCCAGTACTTC. Translation gives CASSLALTQREDQETQYF. The gene calls are TRBV5-4 and TRBJ2-5; TRBD2 matches 9 bases. J gave up 0 bases and V 0 bases, and 9 bases lay outside the gene matches. Germline V CDR1 and CDR2: SGHNT, YYREEE (reference sequence). The CDR3 covers 18 residues.

The rearrangement links TRBV5-5 to TRBJ1-2, with D unresolved. Trimming removed 1 base from V and 3 bases from J, with 10 bases in between. This CDR3 has 14 amino acids. The germline V gene has CDR1 SGHKS and CDR2 YYEKEE (reference sequence). CDR3 loop: CASSLRIPDYGYTF. The CDR3 coding sequence is TGTGCCAGCAGCTTGCGGATTCCGGACTATGGCTACACCTTC. Variable domain in full (rest from reference TRBV5-5 and TRBJ1-2): DAGVTQSPTHLIKTRGQQVTLRCSPISGHKSVSWYQQVLGQGPQFIFQYYEKEERGRGNFPDRFSARQFPNYSSELNVNALLLGDSALYLCASSLRIPDYGYTFGSGTRLTVV.

This rearrangement joins TRBV6-5 to TRBJ2-2; the D gene is possibly TRBD1 (5 bases). This CDR3 comprises 15 residues. The V end was cut by 0 bases, the J end by 8 bases, with 13 bases between. Germline V lookup: CDR1 MNHEY, CDR2 SVGAGI. Written as DNA, the CDR3 is TGTGCCAGCAGTTACTCAAGGCAGGGCGTGGGGGAGCTGTTTTTT. Its translation is CASSYSRQGVGELFF.